Many counts were recorded for the clone carrying this T cell receptor beta chain. The antigen is not known. Amplification of the TCR beta CDR3 regions used RNA transcripts (as template). After a first-round RT-PCR with HTBI primers, a second-round multiplex PCR was run. TCRdb ran MiXCR on the multiplex PCR reads and lists one entry per CDR3 protein. Of some 520,000 distinct CDR3 sequences listed, 13% to 15% are singletons. Between the trimmed V and J ends, which lost 4 bases and 3 bases, there was a span of 4 bases. CDR1 is LNHNV and CDR2 is YYDKDF in the germline V gene (reference sequence). The CDR3 extends over 11 amino acids. This entry is derived from a study of Graves' ophthalmopathy and Graves' hyperthyroidism. Findings and limits, study-wide: Blood repertoires reportedly contained most expanded thyroid clonotypes above 0.001 frequency.

V is TRBV15 and J is TRBJ2-7, with D hard to call. The TCR originated in a woman in her twenties or thirties with Graves' ophthalmopathy. The sequenced material came from blood. The CDR3 sequence is CATSNRYEQYF. The CDR3 DNA sequence: TGTGCCACCAGCAACCGCTACGAGCAGTACTTC.